The 30 T cell receptor beta chains below were found in one sample sequenced in a study of cytomegalovirus exposure and HLA in healthy donors. PCR employed 60 Vbeta and 13 Jbeta primers. Libraries were prepared by immunoSEQ multiplex PCR; TCRdb keeps only in-frame clonotypes and omits some of them. The table lists some 130,000 clones, 60% to 80% of them singletons. Sequencing input: PBMCs. These receptors all come from a male donor in good health and CMV-seronegative.

This clone was recorded a few times. The rearrangement uses TRBV7-9 and TRBJ1-3; TRBD1 aligns across 12 bases. The ends lost 4 bases at V and 1 base at J; junction bases unmatched: 5. The CDR3 contains 17 residues. Germline V gene sequence: CDR1 SEHNR, CDR2 FQNEAQ (reference sequence). The CDR3 region has the DNA TGTGCCAGCAGCTCTTCGGGACAGGGGGCTTCTGGAAACACCATATATTTT. Translated, it gives CASSSSGQGASGNTIYF.

The chain joins TRBV6-1 to TRBJ1-3; possibly TRBD1 for D (6 bases). V was clipped by 1 base and J by 9 bases, with 16 bases between them. The CDR3 has 15 residues. Germline assignment: CDR1 MNHNS and CDR2 SASEGT. CDR3 nucleotide sequence: TGTGCCAGCAGTGAAGGAGGGGGATCGGGCGCCACCATATATTTT. It specifies CASSEGGGSGATIYF.

This chain uses TRBV5-1 with TRBJ2-3, with D tentatively TRBD1 (5 bases). CDR3 size: 16 residues. Deletions cut 2 bases from V and 2 bases from J, with 15 bases between. CDR1 is SGHRS and CDR2 is YFSETQ in the germline V gene. The CDR3 bases are TGCGCCAGCAGCTTCAGGGTTGGTCACCTCACAGATACGCAGTATTTT. It codes for CASSFRVGHLTDTQYF.

The rearrangement links TRBV2 to TRBJ1-1; possible D gene TRBD1, 5 bases. Per germline, CDR1 SNHLY and CDR2 FYNNEI. The ends were cut back, 4 bases at V and 4 bases at J, with 10 bases in the middle. The CDR3 totals 13 residues. Written as DNA, the CDR3 is TGTGCCAGCAGTGGAATAGGGGCCACTGAAGCTTTCTTT. Its translation: CASSGIGATEAFF. Looking up the rest from reference TRBV2 and TRBJ1-1 gives the full variable domain: EPEVTQTPSHQVTQMGQEVILRCVPISNHLYFYWYRQILGQKVEFLVSFYNNEISEKSEIFDDQFSVERPDGSNFTLKIRSTKLEDSAMYFCASSGIGATEAFFGQGTRLTVV.

V is TRBV6-5 and J is TRBJ2-3, with D perhaps matching TRBD1 (5 bases). Germline V CDR1 and CDR2: MNHEY, SVGAGI. Trimming cost V 6 bases and J 0 bases, with 13 bases left between them. The length of the CDR3 is 15 residues. As DNA, the CDR3 is TGTGCCAGCAGGGGGCAGGGATATAGCACAGATACGCAGTATTTT. Residues: CASRGQGYSTDTQYF.

The J gene is TRBJ1-1, the V gene TRBV28; D is unclear. The CDR3 loop spans 12 amino acids. Trimming removed 2 bases from V and 8 bases from J, with 9 bases in between. Germline values: CDR1 MDHEN, CDR2 SYDVKM. CDR3: CASSLRHSEAFF. CDR3 coding DNA: TGTGCCAGCAGTTTAAGACACTCGGAAGCTTTCTTT.

This clone has only a few counts. The chain combines TRBV4-3 with TRBJ1-1; unclear D gene. From germline, CDR1 is LGHNA and CDR2 YSLEER. Trimming shortened V by 0 bases and J by 4 bases, and 6 bases separated the two germline ends. The CDR3 runs to 13 residues. CDR3 region: CASSQDAVTEAFF. CDR3 in DNA: TGCGCCAGCAGCCAAGATGCGGTCACTGAAGCTTTCTTT.

V is TRBV28 and J is TRBJ2-7; D is possibly TRBD2 (7 bases). The V end lost 2 bases, the J end lost 5 bases, and 16 bases lay between the germline ends. The CDR3 is 15 amino acids. Germline CDR1 is MDHEN and CDR2 is SYDVKM. The CDR3 nucleotides are TGTGCCAGCAGTTTACCGGTAGGGGGGAGGGACGAGCAGTACTTC. Protein product: CASSLPVGGRDEQYF.

V and J are TRBV27 and TRBJ1-2, with D unclear. Germline V gene data show CDR1 as MNHEY and CDR2 as SMNVEV (reference sequence). The V end lost 2 bases, the J end lost 2 bases, and 9 bases lay between the germline ends. There are 14 residues in the CDR3. DNA of the CDR3: TGTGCCAGCAGTTTACATAGCGGAAACTATGGCTACACCTTC. Residues: CASSLHSGNYGYTF.

As DNA, the CDR3 is TGTGCCAGCAGCTCCCTAGCGGGGGGCACCGGGGAGCTGTTTTTT. Protein product: CASSSLAGGTGELFF. V gene TRBV13 combines with J gene TRBJ2-2; 11 positions match TRBD2. V was clipped by 4 bases and J by 4 bases; unmatched bases: 2. This CDR3 contains 15 residues. Per germline, CDR1 PRHDT and CDR2 FYEKMQ (reference sequence).

This chain uses TRBV7-2 with TRBJ2-1; the match to TRBD2 covers 10 bases. CDR3 length: 19 residues. With V trimmed by 1 base and J by 0 bases, 9 bases remained unmatched. Germline CDR1 reads SGHTA; CDR2 reads FQGNSA. DNA of the CDR3: TGTGCCAGCAGCTTAGTGGCTAGCGGGGGCCCTGACTCCTACAATGAGCAGTTCTTC. It translates to CASSLVASGGPDSYNEQFF.

The V call is TRBV7-2, the J call TRBJ2-5; TRBD1 aligns across 12 bases. Germline assignment: CDR1 SGHTA and CDR2 FQGNSA. The CDR3 is made up of 17 amino acids. With V trimmed by 6 bases and J by 3 bases, 11 bases remained unmatched. CDR3 in amino acids: CASSSGTGGTPKETQYF. In DNA, the CDR3 is TGTGCCAGCAGTTCCGGGACAGGGGGCACCCCCAAAGAGACCCAGTACTTC.

This clone was observed a few times. The gene calls are TRBV5-1 and TRBJ2-1, with 10 bases fitting TRBD2. The length of the CDR3 is 16 residues. Trimming cost V 4 bases and J 5 bases; bases outside gene matches: 9. The germline gives CDR1 SGHRS, CDR2 YFSETQ. CDR3 protein: CASSLLASGRNNEQFF. The CDR3, as DNA: TGCGCCAGCAGCCTTCTGGCTAGCGGGAGAAACAATGAGCAGTTCTTC.

The rearrangement uses TRBV19 and TRBJ1-5; D gene uncertain. The germline V gene has CDR1 LNHDA and CDR2 SQIVND (reference sequence). The CDR3 contains 12 residues. V shed 6 bases and J shed 2 bases, with 5 bases lying between them. The CDR3 nucleotides read TGTGCCAGTAGCAGTGGCAATCAGCCCCAGCATTTT. It is translated as CASSSGNQPQHF.

This clone came up once. The chain recombines TRBV28 with TRBJ2-5, with 12 positions matching TRBD2. V lost 5 bases, J lost 7 bases, and 8 bases stayed unmatched. The CDR3 runs 15 residues. The germline CDR1 and CDR2 sequences are MDHEN and SYDVKM. In DNA form, the CDR3 reads TGTGCCAGCAGTCGGGCTAGCGGGGGGGCGGGGACCCAGTACTTC. Encoded protein: CASSRASGGAGTQYF.

This clone appeared once. J is TRBJ1-5 and V is TRBV27, with D uncertain. Trimming left V 2 bases short and J 0 bases short, with 5 bases between. Per the germline V gene, CDR1 is MNHEY and CDR2 is SMNVEV (reference sequence). The CDR3 is 14 residues long. The CDR3 bases are TGTGCCAGCAGTTTAGGCAGTAGCAATCAGCCCCAGCATTTT. As protein: CASSLGSSNQPQHF.

As regards this clone: A read error may account for a junction end that differs from germline. The rearrangement joins TRBV7-9 to TRBJ1-2, with a tentative D call TRBD1 (5 bases). The germline V gene encodes CDR1 SEHNR and CDR2 FQNEAQ (reference sequence). This CDR3 region has 16 residues. The CDR3: CSSSLGHVQGSVGYTF. The DNA for the CDR3 is TGTTCCAGCAGCTTAGGTCATGTGCAGGGTTCGGTTGGCTACACCTTC.

This clone was seen once. The chain combines TRBV6-4 with TRBJ1-1, with 9 bases lining up with TRBD1. Germline CDR1 MRHNA, CDR2 SNTAGT. The CDR3 runs to 15 residues. Trimming took 0 bases from V and 1 from J; bases not matched to a gene: 0. CDR3 bases: TGTGCCAGCAGTGACTCGGGACAGGGGAACACTGAAGCTTTCTTT. This codes for CASSDSGQGNTEAFF.

The CDR3 reads CASSDRLAWRGGADTQYF. For the CDR3, the DNA is TGTGCCAGCAGCGACCGACTCGCCTGGCGGGGGGGCGCAGATACGCAGTATTTT. The chain is built from TRBV5-5 and TRBJ2-3; the match to TRBD2 covers 9 bases. Germline V gene data show CDR1 as SGHKS and CDR2 as YYEKEE (reference sequence). This CDR3 spans 18 amino acids. With 4 bases clipped from V and 4 bases from J, the junction kept 16 bases outside the gene matches.

The chain couples TRBV27 to TRBJ2-7; 12 positions match TRBD2. There are 16 residues in the CDR3. CDR1 is MNHEY and CDR2 is SMNVEV in the germline V gene (reference sequence). With V trimmed by 5 bases and J by 2 bases, 7 bases remained unmatched. CDR3 DNA sequence: TGTGCCAGCAGTGCTACAGGACTAGCGGGGACCTACGAGCAGTACTTC. It encodes CASSATGLAGTYEQYF.

This chain links TRBV2 with TRBJ2-2, with 7 bases fitting TRBD1. Germline V gene lookup returns CDR1 SNHLY and CDR2 FYNNEI. CDR3 length: 16 amino acids. V shed 7 bases and J 4 bases; nucleotides not matched to a gene: 12. CDR3 in DNA: TGTGCCAGCACCAGAGTCCGGGACAGCCTCACCGGGGAGCTGTTTTTT. It encodes CASTRVRDSLTGELFF.

The gene calls are TRBV7-2 and TRBJ1-1; 8 nucleotides agree with TRBD1. CDR1 SGHTA and CDR2 FQGNSA come from the germline V gene. Losses at the gene ends were 5 bases for V and 6 bases for J; bases not matched to a gene: 8. The CDR3 covers 14 residues. In nucleotides, the CDR3 is TGTGCCAGCAGCACGGACAGGGTTCGATCTGAAGCTTTCTTT. Translated, it gives CASSTDRVRSEAFF. Complete variable domain (other parts from reference TRBV7-2 and TRBJ1-1): GAGVSQSPSNKVTEKGKDVELRCDPISGHTALYWYRQSLGQGLEFLIYFQGNSAPDKSGLPSDRFSAERTGGSVSTLTIQRTQQEDSAVYLCASSTDRVRSEAFFGQGTRLTVV.

V and J are TRBV9 and TRBJ1-2, with D possibly TRBD1 on 6 matching bases. Deletions cut 0 bases from V and 0 bases from J, with 9 bases between. In germline, CDR1 is SGDLS, CDR2 YYNGEE. CDR3 length equals 15 residues. The CDR3 here is CASSVERGSNYGYTF. The CDR3 DNA follows: TGTGCCAGCAGCGTAGAGAGGGGGTCTAACTATGGCTACACCTTC.

A note on this clone: The junction does not match germline at one end; this may be a read error. The chain links TRBV7-7 to TRBJ2-5; TRBD2 aligns across 9 bases. CDR3 size: 16 residues. Germline CDR1 reads SSHAT; CDR2 reads FNYEAQ (reference sequence). This CDR3 is CASSHRGAGGQETQYF. Written as DNA, the CDR3 is TGTGCTAGCAGCCATCGTGGGGCGGGGGGGCAAGAGACCCAGTACTTC. The full variable domain, with the rest looked up from reference TRBV7-7 and TRBJ2-5, is GAGVSQSPRYKVTKRGQDVTLRCDPISSHATLYWYQQALGQGPEFLTYFNYEAQPDKSGLPSDRFSAERPEGSISTLTIQRTEQRDSAMYRCASSHRGAGGQETQYFGPGTRLLVL.

This clone was seen only a few times. The chain uses TRBV4-3 and TRBJ2-3, with D possibly matching TRBD1 (6 bases). V was cut by 2 bases and J by 3 bases, with 18 bases left in between. The CDR3 is made up of 17 amino acids. CDR1 is LGHNA and CDR2 is YSLEER in the germline V gene. This CDR3 reads CASSQPKGRGRTDTQYF. The CDR3 nucleotides read TGCGCCAGCAGCCAACCTAAGGGCAGGGGTAGGACAGATACGCAGTATTTT.

V gene TRBV7-2 combines with J gene TRBJ2-3; no clear D gene. Trimming took off 3 bases at V and 2 bases at J, with 12 bases between the two ends. Germline CDR1 reads SGHTA; CDR2 reads FQGNSA. The CDR3 length is 15 residues. CDR3 amino acids: CASSFYQPTTDTQYF. The DNA for the CDR3 is TGTGCCAGCAGCTTCTACCAACCAACCACAGATACGCAGTATTTT.

The chain employs TRBV27 and TRBJ2-1; D gene ambiguous. From germline, CDR1 is MNHEY and CDR2 SMNVEV (reference sequence). This CDR3 region has 16 residues. Trimming removed 7 bases at V and 0 bases at J, with 16 bases between. DNA of the CDR3: TGTGCCAGCACCTCTCCGGGTCTAAGCTCCTACAATGAGCAGTTCTTC. Residues: CASTSPGLSSYNEQFF.

The chain recombines TRBV28 with TRBJ1-4; D perhaps matches TRBD1 (5 bases). Deletions cut 1 base from V and 1 base from J, with 7 bases between. Germline CDR1 reads MDHEN; CDR2 reads SYDVKM. This CDR3 spans 15 amino acids. CDR3 sequence (DNA): TGTGCCAGCAGTTTATCGGGGGGAACTAATGAAAAACTGTTTTTT. Translating gives CASSLSGGTNEKLFF.

The rearrangement joins TRBV2 to TRBJ1-2; possible D gene TRBD1, 5 bases. The CDR3 loop spans 15 amino acids. The V gene's germline CDR1 is SNHLY and CDR2 FYNNEI. Trimming removed 4 bases at V and 4 bases at J, with 16 bases between. CDR3 loop: CASSVIRGPSYGYTF. CDR3 DNA: TGTGCCAGCAGTGTGATAAGGGGCCCCAGCTATGGCTACACCTTC.

J is TRBJ2-2 and V is TRBV9; D is perhaps TRBD2 (6 bases). The CDR3 is 17 amino acids. Germline V lookup: CDR1 SGDLS, CDR2 YYNGEE. V shed 3 bases and J shed 3 bases, with 18 bases lying between them. The CDR3 spells CASSGQTEGRDTGELFF. The CDR3, as DNA: TGTGCCAGCAGCGGACAAACGGAGGGTCGGGACACCGGGGAGCTGTTTTTT.